These 11 T cell receptor beta chains were all obtained from the same sample, sequenced in a study of tumor and adjacent non-tumor tissue in lung cancer. RNA was extracted from bulk tissue without any cell sorting. Three rounds of nested PCR, following a modified ARM-PCR protocol, produced the TCRbeta library. TCRdb re-called the multiplex PCR reads through MiXCR, storing one row per CDR3 protein. This table has about 68,000 distinct CDR3 sequences, just under 60% appearing once. Sequenced: lung tumor tissue. Every receptor here comes from a man over 45 with non-small cell lung cancer.

In regard to this clonotype: A read error is possible here, since a much larger clone lies one base away. Because it lacks the conserved phenylalanine or tryptophan at the end, this CDR3 is likely a read error. V usage is TRBV6-2 or TRBV6-3 and J usage is TRBJ2-5; tentatively, D is TRBD2 (5 bases). Trimming left V 5 bases short and J 5 bases short, with 6 bases between. CDR1 is MNHEY and CDR2 is SVGEGT in the germline V gene. The CDR3 has 11 residues. CDR3 nucleotide sequence: TGTGCCAGCAGTACGGGGGAGACCCAGTACCTC. This gives the protein CASSTGETQYL.

A word on this clonotype: A much larger clone sits a single nucleotide away, making a read error possible. This likely comes from a read error, as the CDR3 has no conserved phenylalanine or tryptophan at its end. This chain uses TRBV28 with TRBJ2-7; 7 bases fit TRBD1. V was clipped by 8 bases and J by 3 bases; unmatched bases: 1. CDR1 and CDR2 (germline): MDHEN, SYDVKM. This CDR3 region has 11 residues. The CDR3 here is CASGQDYEQYL. In DNA form, the CDR3 reads TGTGCCAGCGGACAGGACTACGAGCAGTACTTA.

This clonotype was recorded only once. The junction does not match germline at one end; this may be a read error. The V call is TRBV10-2, the J call TRBJ2-3; D could derive from TRBD1 or TRBD2 (6 bases each). Germline V gene sequence: CDR1 WSHSY, CDR2 SAAADI. The CDR3 is 13 residues long. In nucleotides, the CDR3 is TGCGCCGCCCGCTGGGGGGCCACAGATACGCAATATTTT. This gives the protein CAARWGATDTQYF.

This clonotype was observed a handful of times. This chain connects TRBV6-5 to TRBJ2-3; D might be TRBD1 (5 bases). This CDR3 region has 15 residues. Germline assignment: CDR1 MNHEY and CDR2 SVGAGI. The germline V and J ends were trimmed by 2 bases and 8 bases, with 17 bases remaining between them. CDR3 protein: CASSYPVDTLGTQYF. For the CDR3, the DNA is TGTGCCAGCAGTTACCCAGTGGACACTCTCGGTACGCAGTATTTT.

This clonotype was picked up a small number of times. The chain uses TRBV30 and TRBJ1-2; 7 bases are shared with TRBD1. V was clipped by 1 base and J by 8 bases; unmatched bases: 4. Germline CDR1 and CDR2: GTSNPN and SVGIG (reference sequence). This CDR3 is 12 amino acids long. The DNA for the CDR3 is TGTGCCTGGAGTGCAGGGGGGAAAGGCTACACCTTC. It codes for CAWSAGGKGYTF.

The chain links TRBV10-1 to TRBJ2-3; no firm D call. The J call could be wrong; TRBJ1-5 is a better fit for the DNA end. CDR1 is WNHNN, CDR2 SYGVQD, per germline (reference sequence). CDR3 size: 14 residues. CDR3 bases: TGCGCCAACCCCCTCGAGGGAAGAACAGATACGCAGCATTTT. Translation gives CANPLEGRTDTQHF.

Comments on this clonotype: This may arise from a read error, as a much more abundant clone is one base away. The CDR3 sequence: CSAGTARANTGELFF. DNA for the CDR3: TGCAGCGCCGGCACGGCGAGGGCGAACACCGGGGAGCTGTTTTTT. The chain is built from TRBV29-1 and TRBJ2-2; D may be TRBD2 (5 bases). CDR1 and CDR2 from the germline V gene are SQVTM and ANQGSEA. V was trimmed by 7 bases and J by 0 bases, leaving 15 bases between them. This CDR3 comprises 15 residues.

The chain employs TRBV6-2 or TRBV6-3 and TRBJ2-6; D gene unclear. Trimming removed 9 bases from V and 2 bases from J, with 17 bases in between. CDR1 and CDR2 from the germline V gene are MNHEY and SVGEGT. The CDR3 covers 16 residues. CDR3 residues: CASSRPHGTGANVLTF. In DNA, the CDR3 is TGTGCCAGTTCCCGACCACATGGCACTGGGGCCAACGTCCTGACTTTC.

The table lists this clonotype with a few counts. A much larger clone lies one base from this, so it may be a read error. The genes are TRBV6-6 and TRBJ2-5; maybe TRBD1 (5 bases). The V gene's germline CDR1 is MNHNY and CDR2 SVGAGI (reference sequence). The CDR3 sequence is 12 residues long. CDR3 protein: CASKGVQGTQYF. Written as DNA, the CDR3 is TGTGCCAGCAAAGGGGTCCAAGGGACCCAGTACTTC.

V usage is TRBV2 and J usage is TRBJ2-7, with D uncertain. Trimming removed 7 bases from V and 3 bases from J, with 19 bases in between. Germline CDR1 is SNHLY and CDR2 is FYNNEI. The CDR3 spans 15 residues. CDR3: CASKAEGPLNYEQYF. CDR3 nucleotides: TGTGCCAGCAAAGCAGAAGGGCCGCTCAACTACGAGCAGTACTTC.

This sequence joins TRBV11-2 and TRBJ2-5, with 8 bases identical to TRBD1. CDR3 length: 14 amino acids. CDR1 and CDR2 from the germline V gene are SGHAT and FQNNGV. V trimming: 4 bases; J trimming: 4 bases; junction bases outside the gene matches: 5. For the CDR3, the DNA is TGTGCCAGCAGCTGGGGACAGGCCGCAGAGACCCAGTACTTC. As protein: CASSWGQAAETQYF.